This T cell receptor (beta chain) originates from a study of PD-1 blockade in classical Hodgkin lymphoma. All the patients suffered relapse after autologous stem cell transplantation, and brentuximab vedotin exposure differed. Trimming removed 6 bases from V and 7 bases from J; junction bases left unmatched: 4. Germline V gene sequence: CDR1 LNHDA, CDR2 SQIVND (reference sequence). This CDR3 contains 13 residues. Profiling relied on immunoSEQ multiplex PCR, and the TCRdb table lists in-frame clones only, not all of them. Altogether approximately 24,000 clones are present, 70% to 90% being singletons, with the ten largest covering around 2.5%.

Sample: peripheral blood mononuclear cells (PBMCs), taken at baseline. The source of this sequence is a human donor with classical Hodgkin lymphoma. The chain combines TRBV19 with TRBJ1-1, with 11 positions matching TRBD1. CDR3 bases: TGTGCCAGTAGACCTGGGACAGGGGGTGAAGCTTTCTTT. Protein sequence: CASRPGTGGEAFF. The complete variable domain, with remaining parts taken from reference TRBV19 and TRBJ1-1, reads DGGITQSPKYLFRKEGQNVTLSCEQNLNHDAMYWYRQDPGQGLRLIYYSQIVNDFQKGDIAEGYSVSREKKESFPLTVTSAQKNPTAFYLCASRPGTGGEAFFGQGTRLTVV.